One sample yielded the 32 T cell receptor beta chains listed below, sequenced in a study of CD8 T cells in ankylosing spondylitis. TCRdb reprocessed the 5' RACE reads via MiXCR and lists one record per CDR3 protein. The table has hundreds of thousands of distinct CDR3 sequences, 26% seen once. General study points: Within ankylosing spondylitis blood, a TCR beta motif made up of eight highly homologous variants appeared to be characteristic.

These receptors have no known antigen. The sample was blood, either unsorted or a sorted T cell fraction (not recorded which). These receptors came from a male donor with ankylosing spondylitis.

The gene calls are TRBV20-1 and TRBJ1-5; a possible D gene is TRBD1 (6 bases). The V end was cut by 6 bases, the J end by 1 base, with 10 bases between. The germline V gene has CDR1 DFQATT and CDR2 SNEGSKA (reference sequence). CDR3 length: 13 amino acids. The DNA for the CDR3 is TGCAGTGCGCCGACAGGCAGCAATCAGCCCCAGCATTTT. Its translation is CSAPTGSNQPQHF.

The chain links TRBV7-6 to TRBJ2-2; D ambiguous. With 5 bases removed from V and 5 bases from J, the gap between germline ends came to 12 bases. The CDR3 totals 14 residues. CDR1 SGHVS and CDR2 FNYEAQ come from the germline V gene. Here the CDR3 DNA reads TGTGCCAGCAGCCAGTCGTTGATAACCGGGGAGCTGTTTTTT. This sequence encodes CASSQSLITGELFF.

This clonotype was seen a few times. CDR3 in amino acids: CASSGHPNTEAFF. CDR3 nucleotides: TGTGCCAGCAGTGGACACCCGAACACTGAAGCTTTCTTT. The chain links TRBV2 to TRBJ1-1; D not certain. The CDR3 runs to 13 residues. Germline V gene sequence: CDR1 SNHLY, CDR2 FYNNEI. Between the trimmed V and J ends, which lost 4 bases and 1 base, there was a span of 7 bases.

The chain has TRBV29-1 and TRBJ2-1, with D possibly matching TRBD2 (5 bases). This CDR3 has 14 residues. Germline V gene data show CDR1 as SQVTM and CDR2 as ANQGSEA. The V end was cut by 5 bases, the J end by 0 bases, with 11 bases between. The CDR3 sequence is CSVTESGSYNEQFF. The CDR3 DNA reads TGCAGCGTTACGGAAAGCGGCTCCTACAATGAGCAGTTCTTC.

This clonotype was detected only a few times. Here the CDR3 reads CSARGSGDHTQYF. The CDR3 coding sequence is TGCAGTGCTAGGGGAAGCGGGGATCATACGCAGTATTTT. V gene TRBV20-1 combines with J gene TRBJ2-3; 7 bases align to TRBD2. Germline V CDR1 and CDR2: DFQATT, SNEGSKA (reference sequence). CDR3 size: 13 residues. Trimming took 3 bases from V and 7 from J; bases not matched to a gene: 7.

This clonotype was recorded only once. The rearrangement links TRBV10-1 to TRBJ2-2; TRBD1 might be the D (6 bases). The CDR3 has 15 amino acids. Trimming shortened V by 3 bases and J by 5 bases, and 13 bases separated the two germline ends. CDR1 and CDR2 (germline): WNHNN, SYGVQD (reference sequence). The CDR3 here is CASSERQDLTGELFF. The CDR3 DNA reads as TGCGCCAGCAGTGAACGACAGGATCTAACCGGGGAGCTGTTTTTT.

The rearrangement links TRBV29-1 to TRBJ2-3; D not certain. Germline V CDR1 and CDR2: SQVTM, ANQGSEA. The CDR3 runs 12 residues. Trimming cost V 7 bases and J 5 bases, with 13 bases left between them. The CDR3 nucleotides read TGCAGCGCCGAGCAGGATCGAGATACGCAGTATTTT. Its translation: CSAEQDRDTQYF.

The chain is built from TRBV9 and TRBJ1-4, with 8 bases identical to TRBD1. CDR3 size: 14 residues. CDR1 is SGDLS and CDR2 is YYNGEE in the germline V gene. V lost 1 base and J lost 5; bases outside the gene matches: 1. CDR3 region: CASSVRQGNEKLFF. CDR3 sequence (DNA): TGTGCCAGCAGCGTACGACAGGGGAATGAAAAACTGTTTTTT. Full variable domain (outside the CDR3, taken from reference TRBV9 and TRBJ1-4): DSGVTQTPKHLITATGQRVTLRCSPRSGDLSVYWYQQSLDQGLQFLIQYYNGEERAKGNILERFSAQQFPDLHSELNLSSLELGDSALYFCASSVRQGNEKLFFGSGTQLSVL.

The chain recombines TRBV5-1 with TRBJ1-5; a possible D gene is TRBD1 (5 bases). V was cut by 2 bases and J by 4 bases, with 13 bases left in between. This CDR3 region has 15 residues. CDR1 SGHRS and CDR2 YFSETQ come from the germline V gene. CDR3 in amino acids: CASSLGDGPNQPQHF. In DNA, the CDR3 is TGCGCCAGCAGCTTAGGGGACGGTCCTAATCAGCCCCAGCATTTT.

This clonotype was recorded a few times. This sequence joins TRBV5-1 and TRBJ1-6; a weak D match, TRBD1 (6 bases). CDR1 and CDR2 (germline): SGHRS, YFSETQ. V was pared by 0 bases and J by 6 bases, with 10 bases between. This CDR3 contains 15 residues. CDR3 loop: CASSLADSLNSPLHF. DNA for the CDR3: TGCGCCAGCAGCTTGGCGGACAGTCTTAATTCACCCCTCCACTTT.

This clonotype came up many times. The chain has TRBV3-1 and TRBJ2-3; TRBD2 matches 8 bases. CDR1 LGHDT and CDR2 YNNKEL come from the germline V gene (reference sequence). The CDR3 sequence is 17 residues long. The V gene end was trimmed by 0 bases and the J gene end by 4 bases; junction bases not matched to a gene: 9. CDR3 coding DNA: TGTGCCAGCAGCCAAGATTACGGCCGGGAGGGGTCAGATACGCAGTATTTT. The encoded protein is CASSQDYGREGSDTQYF.

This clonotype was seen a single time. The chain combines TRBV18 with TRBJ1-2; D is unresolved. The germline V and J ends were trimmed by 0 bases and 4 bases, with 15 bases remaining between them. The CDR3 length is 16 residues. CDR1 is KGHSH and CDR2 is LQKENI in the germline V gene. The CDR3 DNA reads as TGTGCCAGCTCACCACCTCTACCATCTGGTGCCTATGGCTACACCTTC. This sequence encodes CASSPPLPSGAYGYTF.

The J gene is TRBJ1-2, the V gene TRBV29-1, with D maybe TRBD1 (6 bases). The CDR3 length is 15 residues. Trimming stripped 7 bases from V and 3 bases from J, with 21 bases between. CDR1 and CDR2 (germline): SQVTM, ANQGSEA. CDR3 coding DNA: TGCAGCGCTAGAAGGTCGGGGGGCCGTGACTATGGCTACACCTTC. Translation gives CSARRSGGRDYGYTF.

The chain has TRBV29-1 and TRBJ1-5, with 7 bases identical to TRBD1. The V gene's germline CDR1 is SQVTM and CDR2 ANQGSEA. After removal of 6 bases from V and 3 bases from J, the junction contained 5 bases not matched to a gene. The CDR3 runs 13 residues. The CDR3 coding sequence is TGCAGCGTGGGGACAGCCTTCAATCAGCCCCAGCATTTT. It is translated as CSVGTAFNQPQHF. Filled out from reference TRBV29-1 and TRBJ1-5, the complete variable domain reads SAVISQKPSRDICQRGTSLTIQCQVDSQVTMMFWYRQQPGQSLTLIATANQGSEATYESGFVIDKFPISRPNLTFSTLTVSNMSPEDSSIYLCSVGTAFNQPQHFGDGTRLSIL.

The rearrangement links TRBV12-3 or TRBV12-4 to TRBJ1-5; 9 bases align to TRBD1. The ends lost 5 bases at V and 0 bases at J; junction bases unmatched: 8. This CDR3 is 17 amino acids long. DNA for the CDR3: TGTGCCAGCAGTCCAAACAGGGGGCCATTTAGCAATCAGCCCCAGCATTTT. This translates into CASSPNRGPFSNQPQHF.

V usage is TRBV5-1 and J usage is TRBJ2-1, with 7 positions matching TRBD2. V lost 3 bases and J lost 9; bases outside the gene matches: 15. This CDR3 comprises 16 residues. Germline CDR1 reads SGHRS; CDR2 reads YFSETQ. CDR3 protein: CASSSLPGLGRSEQFF. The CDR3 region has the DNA TGCGCCAGCAGCTCACTGCCCGGACTAGGTCGCAGTGAGCAGTTCTTC.

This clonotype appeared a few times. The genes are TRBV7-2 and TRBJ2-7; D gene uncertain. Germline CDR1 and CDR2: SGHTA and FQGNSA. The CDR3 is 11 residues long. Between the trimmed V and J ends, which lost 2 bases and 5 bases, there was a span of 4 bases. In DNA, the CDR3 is TGTGCCAGCAGCTTATTTCACGAGCAGTACTTC. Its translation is CASSLFHEQYF.

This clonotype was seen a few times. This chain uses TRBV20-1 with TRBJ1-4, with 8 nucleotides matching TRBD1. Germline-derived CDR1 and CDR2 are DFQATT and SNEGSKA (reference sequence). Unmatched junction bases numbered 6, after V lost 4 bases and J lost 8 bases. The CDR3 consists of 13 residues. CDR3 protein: CSAKTGGGEKLFF. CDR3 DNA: TGCAGTGCTAAAACAGGGGGTGGCGAAAAACTGTTTTTT.

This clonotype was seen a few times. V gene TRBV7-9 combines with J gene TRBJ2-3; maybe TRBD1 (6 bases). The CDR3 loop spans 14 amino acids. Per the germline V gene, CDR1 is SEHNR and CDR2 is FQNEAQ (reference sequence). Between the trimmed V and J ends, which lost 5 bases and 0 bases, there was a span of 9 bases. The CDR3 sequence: CASSQGPSTDTQYF. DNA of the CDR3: TGTGCCAGCAGCCAGGGGCCCAGCACAGATACGCAGTATTTT.

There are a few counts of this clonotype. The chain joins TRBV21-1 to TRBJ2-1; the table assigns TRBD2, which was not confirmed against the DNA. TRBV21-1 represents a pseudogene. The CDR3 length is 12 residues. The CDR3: CASSCGLNEQFF. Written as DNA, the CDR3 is TGTGCCAGCAGCTGCGGACTTAATGAGCAGTTCTTC.

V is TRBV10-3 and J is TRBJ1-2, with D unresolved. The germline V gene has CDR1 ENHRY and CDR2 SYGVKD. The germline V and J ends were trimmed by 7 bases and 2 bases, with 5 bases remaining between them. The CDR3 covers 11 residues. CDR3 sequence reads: CAITDNYGYTF. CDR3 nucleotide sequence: TGTGCCATCACGGACAACTATGGCTACACCTTC.

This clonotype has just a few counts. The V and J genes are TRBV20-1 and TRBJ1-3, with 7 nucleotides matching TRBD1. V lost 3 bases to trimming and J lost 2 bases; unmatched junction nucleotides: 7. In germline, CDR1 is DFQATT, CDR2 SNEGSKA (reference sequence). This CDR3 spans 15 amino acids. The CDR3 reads CSASPGTAPGNTIYF. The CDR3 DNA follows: TGCAGTGCTAGCCCGGGGACAGCTCCTGGAAACACCATATATTTT.

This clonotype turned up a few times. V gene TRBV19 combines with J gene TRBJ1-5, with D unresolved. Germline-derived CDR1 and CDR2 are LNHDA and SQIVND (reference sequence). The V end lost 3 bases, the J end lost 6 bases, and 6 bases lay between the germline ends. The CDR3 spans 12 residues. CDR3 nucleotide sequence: TGTGCCAGTAGTATGAACGGTCAGCCCCAGCATTTT. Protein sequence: CASSMNGQPQHF.

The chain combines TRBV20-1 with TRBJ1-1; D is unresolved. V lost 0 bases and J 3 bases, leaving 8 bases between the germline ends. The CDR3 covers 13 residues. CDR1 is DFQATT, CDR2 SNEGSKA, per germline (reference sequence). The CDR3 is CSARDQRDTEAFF. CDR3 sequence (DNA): TGCAGTGCTAGAGATCAACGGGACACTGAAGCTTTCTTT.

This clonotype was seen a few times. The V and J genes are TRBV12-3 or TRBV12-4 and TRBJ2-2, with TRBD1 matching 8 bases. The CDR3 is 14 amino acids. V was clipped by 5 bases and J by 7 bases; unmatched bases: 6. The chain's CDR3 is CASSRQGPDGELFF. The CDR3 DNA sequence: TGTGCCAGCAGTCGACAGGGGCCGGACGGGGAGCTGTTTTTT.

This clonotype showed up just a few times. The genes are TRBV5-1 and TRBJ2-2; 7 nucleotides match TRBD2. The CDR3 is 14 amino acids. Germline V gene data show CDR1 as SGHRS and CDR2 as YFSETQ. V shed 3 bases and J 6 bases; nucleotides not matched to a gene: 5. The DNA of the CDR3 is TGCGCCAGCAGCTCCTATGCGGGGGCCGGGGAGCTGTTTTTT. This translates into CASSSYAGAGELFF.

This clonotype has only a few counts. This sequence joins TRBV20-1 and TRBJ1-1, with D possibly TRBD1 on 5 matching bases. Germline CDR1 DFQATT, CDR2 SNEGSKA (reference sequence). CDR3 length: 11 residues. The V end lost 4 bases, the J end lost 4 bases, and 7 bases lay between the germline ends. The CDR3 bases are TGCAGTGCTACCCAGGGCACTGAAGCTTTCTTT. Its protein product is CSATQGTEAFF.

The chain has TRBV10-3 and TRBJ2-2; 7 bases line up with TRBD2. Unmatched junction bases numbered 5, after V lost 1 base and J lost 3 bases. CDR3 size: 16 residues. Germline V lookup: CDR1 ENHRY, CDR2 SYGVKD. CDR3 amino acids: CAISELTSAHTGELFF. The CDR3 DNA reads TGTGCCATCAGTGAGTTAACTAGCGCCCACACCGGGGAGCTGTTTTTT.

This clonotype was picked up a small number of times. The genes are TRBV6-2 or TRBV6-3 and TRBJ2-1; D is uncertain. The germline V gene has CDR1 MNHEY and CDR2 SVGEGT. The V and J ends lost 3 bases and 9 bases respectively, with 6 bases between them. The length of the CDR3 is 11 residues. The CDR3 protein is CASSYRIEQFF. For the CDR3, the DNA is TGTGCCAGCAGTTATCGTATTGAGCAGTTCTTC.

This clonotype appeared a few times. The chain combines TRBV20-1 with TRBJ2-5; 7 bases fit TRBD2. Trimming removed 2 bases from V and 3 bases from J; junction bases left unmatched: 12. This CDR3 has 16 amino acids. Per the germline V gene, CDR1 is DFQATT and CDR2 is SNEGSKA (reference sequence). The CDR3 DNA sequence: TGCAGTGCTAGATTAGTTGGAGGGAGGGCGAAAGAGACCCAGTACTTC. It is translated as CSARLVGGRAKETQYF.

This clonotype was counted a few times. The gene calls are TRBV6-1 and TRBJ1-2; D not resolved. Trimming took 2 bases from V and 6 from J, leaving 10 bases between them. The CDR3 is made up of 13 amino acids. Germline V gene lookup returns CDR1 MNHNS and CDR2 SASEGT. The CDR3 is CASSELVLNGYTF. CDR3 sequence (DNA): TGTGCCAGCAGTGAATTGGTCCTGAATGGCTACACCTTC.

CDR3 in DNA: TGTGCCAGCAGCCCCTCCCGGGGGTCCATACATAGCAATCAGCCCCAGCATTTT. Translation gives CASSPSRGSIHSNQPQHF. The chain recombines TRBV14 with TRBJ1-5; perhaps TRBD1 as D (5 bases). CDR3 size: 18 residues. Germline V gene lookup returns CDR1 SGHDN and CDR2 FVKESK. Trimming removed 4 bases at V and 0 bases at J, with 19 bases between.